This TCR beta chain was retrieved from a study of cytotoxic CD8 clonotypes in ibrutinib-treated CLL. Study-level information: Response samples were taken after a median of roughly 11 months on treatment, range 6 to 36. Study-level findings and limits: Increased clonality at ibrutinib response gave way to a return toward baseline at progression.

Sequencing was designed to attain a depth spanning 1 in 200,000 to 1 in 1 million T cells. The assay was immunoSEQ multiplex PCR, and TCRdb's table has in-frame clones only and misses some. The sample carries roughly 70,000 clones, more than 75% recorded once. Per the germline V gene, CDR1 is MNHNS and CDR2 is SASEGT. CDR3 length equals 15 residues. The germline V and J ends were trimmed by 5 bases and 5 bases, with 15 bases remaining between them. A word on this clone: Its antigen is not known.

The receptor was derived from a human donor with chronic lymphocytic leukemia. The sample here was PBMCs, taken at disease progression, from a patient treated with ibrutinib. This chain uses TRBV6-1 with TRBJ2-2, with D hard to call. CDR3 nucleotide sequence: TGTGCCAGCAGTCTCACCAGGCCGAGGACCGGGGAGCTGTTTTTT. It translates to CASSLTRPRTGELFF.